One sample yielded the 31 T cell receptor beta chains listed below, sequenced in a study of shared clonotypes between healthy human individuals (dated by TCRdb to about 2020). To prepare the library, the immunoSEQ multiplex PCR assay was applied. TCRdb retrieved this table from immuneACCESS and kept in-frame rearrangements only. Not all clones are present; in checked studies, unresolved V genes account for under half, and no reason is known for the remainder. The sample table records around 700,000 clones; about 80% of these occur just once. Clones ranked in the top ten supply around 1.8% of the sample. Sequencing input: memory CD4+ T cells sorted from blood. The cell subset or site tag for this specimen amounts to: CD45RA-negative fraction. Receptors originate from a woman in her thirties in good health.

In this sample, this clone turned up a few times. The chain carries TRBV11-2 and TRBJ1-5, with D perhaps matching TRBD1 (5 bases). There are 16 residues in the CDR3. Germline CDR1 and CDR2: SGHAT and FQNNGV. Trimming took 5 bases from V and 0 from J, leaving 14 bases between them. The CDR3: CASSPGEGYSNQPQHF. The DNA of the CDR3 is TGTGCCAGCAGCCCGGGGGAGGGGTATAGCAATCAGCCCCAGCATTTT.

The rearrangement joins TRBV10-3 to TRBJ1-1, with D possibly TRBD1 on 6 matching bases. Germline V gives CDR1 ENHRY, CDR2 SYGVKD. V was cut by 2 bases and J by 5 bases, with 12 bases left in between. The CDR3 runs to 14 residues. CDR3 DNA sequence: TGTGCCATCAGTGAGGGGGGGGCGCGGACTGAAGCTTTCTTT. Protein product: CAISEGGARTEAFF.

On this clone: A much larger clone is a single base away; this may be a read error. The same CDR3 also results from other DNA sequences found in this sample. V is TRBV5-1 and J is TRBJ1-1, with D possibly TRBD1 on 6 matching bases. CDR1 and CDR2 from the germline V gene are SGHRS and YFSETQ. V was pared by 0 bases and J by 1 base, with 7 bases between. The CDR3 runs to 14 residues. As DNA, the CDR3 is TGCGCCAGCAGCTTGGGACAGGCGAACACTGAAGCTTTCTTT. Its protein is CASSLGQANTEAFF.

This clone came up once. Distinct nucleotide sequences in the sample also encode this CDR3. V is TRBV4-1 and J is TRBJ2-7, with 9 nucleotides matching TRBD1. CDR1 and CDR2 (germline): MGHRA, YSYEKL. Trimming at V came to 4 bases and at J to 0 bases, leaving 7 bases not matched to a gene. The CDR3 extends over 16 amino acids. The DNA of the CDR3 is TGCGCCAGCAGCCCCCGGGGGACAGGGAGCTCCTACGAGCAGTACTTC. Protein: CASSPRGTGSSYEQYF.

The CDR3 region is CSVGAGREKLFF. The CDR3 nucleotides read TGCAGCGTTGGTGCTGGAAGGGAAAAACTGTTTTTT. The J gene is TRBJ1-4, the V gene TRBV29-1; D unresolved. The CDR3 is made up of 12 amino acids. V shed 4 bases and J shed 8 bases, with 11 bases lying between them. Germline loops: CDR1 SQVTM, CDR2 ANQGSEA.

The chain is built from TRBV19 and TRBJ1-1; D uncertain. The germline gives CDR1 LNHDA, CDR2 SQIVND (reference sequence). Trimming cost V 5 bases and J 7 bases, with 17 bases left between them. CDR3 length: 14 residues. CDR3 sequence: CASSPPDGTNEAFF. DNA of the CDR3: TGTGCCAGTAGTCCTCCGGACGGAACGAATGAAGCTTTCTTT.

The chain carries TRBV11-2 and TRBJ2-7; D is ambiguous. In germline, CDR1 is SGHAT, CDR2 FQNNGV. CDR3 size: 15 residues. V was clipped by 4 bases and J by 0 bases, with 13 bases between them. The CDR3 nucleotides are TGTGCCAGCAGCTCCGACCAGGTTAGCTCCTACGAGCAGTACTTC. Protein sequence: CASSSDQVSSYEQYF.

The chain recombines TRBV28 with TRBJ2-2; TRBD1 is a possible D gene (5 bases). The V and J ends lost 6 bases and 6 bases respectively, with 14 bases between them. Germline loops: CDR1 MDHEN, CDR2 SYDVKM. CDR3 length: 14 residues. The CDR3: CASRKRRGPGELFF. DNA for the CDR3: TGTGCCAGCAGAAAACGAAGGGGTCCCGGGGAGCTGTTTTTT.

This CDR3 reads CSAPDFAEQYF. The DNA of the CDR3 is TGCAGTGCCCCGGACTTCGCCGAGCAGTACTTC. The chain employs TRBV20-1 and TRBJ2-5; maybe TRBD2 (5 bases). The J call is uncertain, as TRBJ2-7 better fits the DNA end. The CDR3 contains 11 residues. In germline, CDR1 is DFQATT, CDR2 SNEGSKA (reference sequence).

The chain employs TRBV19 and TRBJ1-5, with a tentative D call TRBD1 (6 bases). V shed 7 bases and J shed 7 bases, with 26 bases lying between them. The CDR3 extends over 17 amino acids. Germline CDR1 reads LNHDA; CDR2 reads SQIVND (reference sequence). CDR3: CASNPLHHGQSAQPQHF. The DNA for the CDR3 is TGTGCCAGTAACCCCTTACACCACGGACAGAGCGCCCAGCCCCAGCATTTT.

In this sample, this clone turned up a few times. The chain uses TRBV9 and TRBJ2-7; 11 bases match TRBD2. Losses at the gene ends were 4 bases for V and 2 bases for J; bases not matched to a gene: 8. CDR1 is SGDLS, CDR2 YYNGEE, per germline. The CDR3 is 16 amino acids. Here the CDR3 reads CASSPRGLAETYEQYF. CDR3 nucleotide sequence: TGTGCCAGCAGCCCCAGGGGACTAGCGGAAACCTACGAGCAGTACTTC. Together with reference TRBV9 and TRBJ2-7, the CDR3 gives the full variable domain: DSGVTQTPKHLITATGQRVTLRCSPRSGDLSVYWYQQSLDQGLQFLIQYYNGEERAKGNILERFSAQQFPDLHSELNLSSLELGDSALYFCASSPRGLAETYEQYFGPGTRLTVT.

There are a few counts of this clone. The rearrangement links TRBV5-6 to TRBJ1-1; the D is unclear. This CDR3 contains 12 residues. Trimming removed 2 bases from V and 8 bases from J, with 10 bases in between. Germline V gives CDR1 SGHDT, CDR2 YYEEEE. CDR3 DNA sequence: TGTGCCAGCAGCTTTATGTATTCCGAAGCTTTCTTT. Its protein is CASSFMYSEAFF.

The V call is TRBV6-1, the J call TRBJ1-5; D might be TRBD1 (6 bases). V lost 4 bases to trimming and J lost 5 bases, with 18 bases between them. There are 16 residues in the CDR3. Germline CDR1 is MNHNS and CDR2 is SASEGT. The CDR3 spells CASSGTRSRGDQPQHF. In DNA, the CDR3 is TGTGCCAGCAGTGGAACTAGGTCCAGGGGAGATCAGCCCCAGCATTTT.

This clone appeared once. The chain has TRBV2 and TRBJ2-2, with D possibly TRBD2 on 6 matching bases. Per the germline V gene, CDR1 is SNHLY and CDR2 is FYNNEI. This CDR3 comprises 14 residues. Deletions cut 6 bases from V and 4 bases from J, with 12 bases between. CDR3 sequence reads: CASRREPPTGELFF. CDR3 DNA: TGTGCCAGCAGACGGGAGCCGCCCACCGGGGAGCTGTTTTTT.

The rearrangement joins TRBV5-1 to TRBJ1-1; D gene ambiguous. V was trimmed by 1 base and J by 1 base, leaving 8 bases between them. CDR1 is SGHRS and CDR2 is YFSETQ in the germline V gene. The CDR3 is made up of 14 amino acids. In nucleotides, the CDR3 is TGCGCCAGCAGCTTGCCGGGAGGGAACACTGAAGCTTTCTTT. This codes for CASSLPGGNTEAFF.

The chain links TRBV25-1 to TRBJ2-3, with TRBD1 matching over 8 bases. Germline trimming cut 5 bases from V and 2 bases from J; bases unmatched to any gene: 9. Germline V CDR1 and CDR2: MGHDK, SYGVNS. CDR3 length equals 16 residues. The CDR3 nucleotides read TGTGCCAGCAGTCCCCCCAGGACAGGGAACACAGATACGCAGTATTTT. It encodes CASSPPRTGNTDTQYF.

The chain joins TRBV7-2 to TRBJ1-5; 8 bases are a match to TRBD1. Germline CDR1 is SGHTA and CDR2 is FQGNSA. The CDR3 has 16 residues. Losses at the gene ends were 5 bases for V and 9 bases for J; bases not matched to a gene: 15. CDR3 in DNA: TGTGCCAGCAGCCCAGTAGCCCCAGGGGGCGGGGGGCCCCAGCATTTT. Translation gives CASSPVAPGGGGPQHF.

This clone was found once. The V gene is TRBV5-1, the J gene TRBJ1-1; D is unclear. V was clipped by 1 base and J by 2 bases, with 9 bases between them. CDR1 is SGHRS, CDR2 YFSETQ, per germline. This CDR3 has 14 amino acids. CDR3 sequence: CASSLYNGNTEAFF. CDR3 coding DNA: TGCGCCAGCAGCTTGTACAACGGAAACACTGAAGCTTTCTTT.

Concerning this clone itself: This could be a read error, since a much larger clone is one nucleotide away. The chain has TRBV28 and TRBJ2-1; D is undetermined. Per germline, CDR1 MDHEN and CDR2 SYDVKM. V shed 2 bases and J shed 3 bases, with 2 bases lying between them. The CDR3 covers 12 residues. The CDR3 loop reads CASSLDYNEQFF. The DNA of the CDR3 is TGTGCCAGCAGTTTAGACTACAATGAGCAGTTCTTC.

This rearrangement joins TRBV28 to TRBJ2-1; 10 bases fit TRBD2. J gave up 0 bases and V 5 bases, and 13 bases lay outside the gene matches. In germline, CDR1 is MDHEN, CDR2 SYDVKM. The length of the CDR3 is 19 residues. In DNA, the CDR3 is TGTGCCAGCAGTGGGGGGATGCTAGCGGGAGCGACCTCCTACAATGAGCAGTTCTTC. It yields the protein CASSGGMLAGATSYNEQFF.

The sample holds one count of this clone. This chain joins TRBV6-1 and TRBJ2-5; maybe TRBD2 (5 bases). Germline V gene lookup returns CDR1 MNHNS and CDR2 SASEGT. V gave up 0 bases and J gave up 2 bases, with 19 bases separating them. The CDR3 sequence is 18 residues long. The CDR3 spells CASSEALWGGSPQETQYF. CDR3 coding DNA: TGTGCCAGCAGTGAAGCGCTGTGGGGTGGGAGTCCTCAAGAGACCCAGTACTTC.

This clone showed up just once. This may come from a read error, since a much larger clone is one base off. The V and J genes are TRBV6-6 and TRBJ1-1, with D perhaps TRBD1 (5 bases). The CDR3 consists of 14 residues. Germline V gene sequence: CDR1 MNHNY, CDR2 SVGAGI (reference sequence). V lost 0 bases, J lost 3 bases, and 8 bases lay in between. CDR3 sequence (DNA): TGTGCCAGCAGTTACTCGGTGGGGGACACTGAAGCTTTCTTT. Its translation is CASSYSVGDTEAFF.

This clone has only a few counts. The genes are TRBV4-1 and TRBJ2-2, with D maybe TRBD2 (6 bases). Germline V gene sequence: CDR1 MGHRA, CDR2 YSYEKL. The length of the CDR3 is 15 residues. V gave up 3 bases and J gave up 4 bases, with 12 bases separating them. CDR3: CASSQRGPRTGELFF. As DNA, the CDR3 is TGCGCCAGCAGCCAGCGGGGACCGCGCACCGGGGAGCTGTTTTTT.

The chain links TRBV5-1 to TRBJ1-1; D ambiguous. V dropped 1 base and J dropped 7 bases, with 11 bases sitting between them. The V gene's germline CDR1 is SGHRS and CDR2 YFSETQ. The CDR3 loop spans 13 amino acids. CDR3 DNA: TGCGCCAGCAGCTTGTACCCCGGGAGTGAAGCTTTCTTT. It encodes CASSLYPGSEAFF.

V usage is TRBV18 and J usage is TRBJ2-7; 9 bases map to TRBD2. The CDR3 is 17 amino acids. Per germline, CDR1 KGHSH and CDR2 LQKENI. V lost 0 bases, J lost 1 base, and 7 bases stayed unmatched. CDR3 sequence reads: CASSPPPSSGRSYEQYF. CDR3 bases: TGTGCCAGCTCACCACCCCCATCGAGCGGGAGGTCCTACGAGCAGTACTTC.

Comments on this clone: Other nucleotide sequences from this sample produce the same CDR3. The genes are TRBV19 and TRBJ1-1, with D tentatively TRBD1 (6 bases). Per the germline V gene, CDR1 is LNHDA and CDR2 is SQIVND (reference sequence). The CDR3 is 14 amino acids. The germline V and J ends were trimmed by 3 bases and 2 bases, with 10 bases remaining between them. CDR3 DNA sequence: TGTGCCAGTAGTATTAAGGGGGTTAACACTGAAGCTTTCTTT. Translated: CASSIKGVNTEAFF.

This rearrangement joins TRBV6-1 to TRBJ2-7; D is possibly TRBD2 (6 bases). From germline, CDR1 is MNHNS and CDR2 SASEGT. Trimming took 4 bases from V and 3 from J, leaving 22 bases between them. The CDR3 runs to 17 residues. CDR3 loop: CASSVRIGGLSVYEQYF. CDR3 in DNA: TGTGCCAGCAGTGTCCGGATAGGAGGACTAAGTGTCTACGAGCAGTACTTC.

This clone was found many times. This chain connects TRBV6-5 to TRBJ2-7, with unresolved D. The CDR3 sequence is 13 residues long. Germline V gene sequence: CDR1 MNHEY, CDR2 SVGAGI. V was clipped by 4 bases and J by 3 bases, with 10 bases between them. The CDR3 sequence is CASSLAEGYEQYF. The CDR3, as DNA: TGTGCCAGCAGTTTGGCGGAAGGCTACGAGCAGTACTTC.

This clone was picked up a small number of times. The same CDR3 also results from other DNA sequences found in this sample. The chain combines TRBV7-2 with TRBJ2-3; D remains unclear. Per germline, CDR1 SGHTA and CDR2 FQGNSA. Trimming stripped 3 bases from V and 5 bases from J, with 6 bases between. This CDR3 region has 12 residues. The CDR3 loop reads CASSFYGDTQYF. DNA for the CDR3: TGTGCCAGCAGCTTTTATGGAGATACGCAGTATTTT.

The chain combines TRBV28 with TRBJ2-3; D perhaps matches TRBD2 (5 bases). V gave up 7 bases and J gave up 0 bases, with 11 bases separating them. The CDR3 spans 14 residues. CDR1 is MDHEN, CDR2 SYDVKM, per germline. CDR3: CASISDSSTDTQYF. The CDR3 DNA sequence: TGTGCCAGCATCTCGGACTCTAGCACAGATACGCAGTATTTT.

J is TRBJ1-5 and V is TRBV25-1; TRBD1 matches at 8 bases. The germline CDR1 and CDR2 sequences are MGHDK and SYGVNS. Trimming cost V 3 bases and J 4 bases; bases outside gene matches: 8. CDR3 length equals 16 residues. As DNA, the CDR3 is TGTGCCAGCAGTGATGACAGGGGATTGTGGAATCAGCCCCAGCATTTT. This codes for CASSDDRGLWNQPQHF.